Following are 5 T cell receptor beta chains from one sample sequenced in a study of cytomegalovirus exposure and HLA in healthy donors. The table came from immunoSEQ multiplex PCR; TCRdb's copy has only in-frame clones and leaves some out. The repertoire holds about 79,000 clones, with approximately 93% as singletons. The source material was PBMCs. These receptors were taken from a woman in her 30s in good health and CMV-seronegative.

In the case of this clone: The same CDR3 also results from other DNA sequences found in this sample. This sequence joins TRBV30 and TRBJ2-3; D not certain. Trimming left V 0 bases short and J 2 bases short, with 18 bases between. CDR1 and CDR2 (germline): GTSNPN, SVGIG (reference sequence). The CDR3 extends over 17 amino acids. CDR3 in DNA: TGTGCCTGGAGTGTAGGCACAGCTCAGACCCTCACAGATACGCAGTATTTT. It translates to CAWSVGTAQTLTDTQYF.

The chain has TRBV19 and TRBJ1-1, with TRBD1 matching over 7 bases. The V gene's germline CDR1 is LNHDA and CDR2 SQIVND (reference sequence). This CDR3 region has 14 residues. J was trimmed by 1 base and V by 4 bases; bases with no gene match: 3. The CDR3 reads CASSRGQTNTEAFF. The CDR3 nucleotides are TGTGCCAGTAGTAGGGGACAGACGAACACTGAAGCTTTCTTT.

V gene TRBV5-1 combines with J gene TRBJ2-3; 9 nucleotides agree with TRBD1. CDR1 SGHRS and CDR2 YFSETQ come from the germline V gene. After removal of 3 bases from V and 6 bases from J, the junction contained 17 bases not matched to a gene. The CDR3 length is 18 residues. The CDR3 DNA is TGCGCCAGCAGCTACGCCCTATTACAGGGGGCGCTTGAGGATACGCAGTATTTT. Amino acid sequence: CASSYALLQGALEDTQYF.

The V gene is TRBV6-6, the J gene TRBJ2-5, with no clear D. Trimming took off 7 bases at V and 3 bases at J, with 6 bases between the two ends. The CDR3 totals 11 residues. Germline CDR1 MNHNY, CDR2 SVGAGI (reference sequence). The CDR3 DNA reads TGTGCCAGCAAAATCGAAGAGACCCAGTACTTC. Protein product: CASKIEETQYF.

The chain carries TRBV5-6 and TRBJ2-5; the D gene is possibly TRBD1 (6 bases). The CDR3 is 15 residues long. Germline-derived CDR1 and CDR2 are SGHDT and YYEEEE. V was shortened by 1 base and J by 3 bases, with 13 bases between the two germline ends. CDR3 loop: CASSLQYRVEETQYF. CDR3 nucleotides: TGTGCCAGCAGCTTGCAATACAGGGTAGAAGAGACCCAGTACTTC.